This T cell receptor (beta chain) was identified during a study of T-cell memory formation after mild COVID-19. In TCRdb, the 5' RACE reads were re-called with MiXCR into one record per CDR3 protein. Of more than 450,000 distinct CDR3 sequences in the sample, roughly 17% are singletons; the top ten hold approximately 12%. Trimming shortened V by 0 bases and J by 2 bases, and 7 bases separated the two germline ends. From germline, CDR1 is LNHNV and CDR2 YYDKDF (reference sequence). The CDR3 sequence is 15 residues long. This receptor was taken from an adult woman who had mild COVID-19 (a few samples of this study predate the infection). Cell type and time point are not known. The sequencing sample was made of PBMCs or a T cell subset sorted from them (not recorded which). The chain recombines TRBV15 with TRBJ2-2; D remains ambiguous. The CDR3 region is CATSREPFNTGELFF. In nucleotides, the CDR3 is TGTGCCACCAGCAGAGAGCCGTTTAACACCGGGGAGCTGTTTTTT. Together with reference TRBV15 and TRBJ2-2, the CDR3 gives the full variable domain: DAMVIQNPRYQVTQFGKPVTLSCSQTLNHNVMYWYQQKSSQAPKLLFHYYDKDFNNEADTPDNFQSRRPNTSFCFLDIRSPGLGDTAMYLCATSREPFNTGELFFGEGSRLTVL.